This is a list of T cell receptor beta chains from one sample in a study of T cell responses to AZD1222 COVID-19 vaccine. Assay used: immunoSEQ multiplex PCR; TCRdb lists only in-frame clones, some missing. Of 180,000 or so clones in the sample, about 90% were seen once. The specimen was peripheral blood, collected 28 days after the second AZD1222 dose. Source of these receptors: an adult who received the AZD1222 COVID-19 vaccine. The CDR3 runs from the conserved cysteine through the conserved F or W. A D gene is named only where the DNA matches it firmly. Some rows have no size entry. The others give once, few or many, or a class for an expanded clone.

>once|TRBJ1-1|TRBV6-6|NA
TGTGCCAGCAGTTATCTGGGGGGCACTGAAGCTTTCTTT
CASSYLGGTEAFF
>NA|TRBJ1-5|TRBV12-5|NA
TGTGCTAGTGGTTTGCCCCGACAGGAGCATTGGCAAGATCAGCCCCAGCATTTT
CASGLPRQEHWQDQPQHF
>NA|TRBJ2-7|TRBV5-5|NA
TGTGCCAGCAGCTTGGTGGCCGATAGCTCCTACGAGCAGTACTTC
CASSLVADSSYEQYF
>NA|TRBJ1-2|TRBV29-1|NA
TGCAGCGTTGAGGAAGGCTACACCTTC
CSVEEGYTF
>once|TRBJ1-2|TRBV5-1|NA
TGCGCCAGCAGACCCGGGACAACTCCCACTAGCAACTATGGCTACACCTTC
CASRPGTTPTSNYGYTF
>NA|TRBJ2-1|TRBV6-4|TRBD2
TGTGCCAGCAGTGACTCTAGCGGGAGTTACAATGAGCAGTTCTTC
CASSDSSGSYNEQFF
>once|TRBJ2-7|TRBV6-1|TRBD1
TGTGCCAGCAGTGAAGAGGACAGGGGCTCCTACGAGCAGTACTTC
CASSEEDRGSYEQYF
>NA|TRBJ1-4|TRBV14|NA
TGTGCCAGCAGCAAACAACAGGTTCCCGGAGAAAAACTGTTTTTT
CASSKQQVPGEKLFF
>NA|TRBJ2-2|TRBV21-1|NA
TGTGCCAGCAATTCGAACAGGGGTCCCAACACCGGGGAGCTGTTTTTT
CASNSNRGPNTGELFF
>NA|TRBJ2-2|TRBV5-6|TRBD1
TGTGCCAGCAGGGACAGGGGGCTCTACACCGGGGAGCTGTTTTTT
CASRDRGLYTGELFF
>NA|TRBJ1-2|TRBV27|NA
TGTGCCAGCAGTTCCCCCAGGGCGAGGGGCTACACCTTC
CASSSPRARGYTF
>NA|TRBJ2-7|TRBV3-1/TRBV3-2|TRBD2
TGTGCCAGCAGCCAAGGTACTAGCGGGAACGAGCAGTACTTC
CASSQGTSGNEQYF
>NA|TRBJ2-3|TRBV24-1|NA
TGTGCCACCAGTGATGGGGGGGGCTATACAGATACGCAGTATTTT
CATSDGGGYTDTQYF
>NA|TRBJ2-7|TRBV29-1|NA
TGCAGCGTTGCTACCAACACCTACGAGCAGTACTTC
CSVATNTYEQYF
>NA|TRBJ2-7|TRBV19|NA
TGTGCCAGTAGTATCCCGCTTGGGGGCGAGCAGTACTTC
CASSIPLGGEQYF
>once|TRBJ2-1|TRBV9|TRBD2
TGTGCCAGCAGCGTAGCGGCGGGAGCCTCCTACAATGAGCAGTTCTTC
CASSVAAGASYNEQFF
>NA|TRBJ2-2|TRBV11-3|NA
TGTGCCAGCAGCTCCACCAGGAACACCGGGGAGCTGTTTTTT
CASSSTRNTGELFF
>NA|TRBJ2-1|TRBV27|TRBD1
TGTGCCAGCAGACTCCCTCCGGGACAGGGTATCAATGAGCAGTTCTTC
CASRLPPGQGINEQFF
>NA|TRBJ2-3|TRBV5-4|TRBD2
TGTGCCAGCAGCGAATCTGGACTAGCGGGGGGCACAGATACGCAGTATTTT
CASSESGLAGGTDTQYF
>medium-sized|TRBJ2-6|TRBV6-4|NA
TGTGCCAGCAGTGACTCGAGATCTGGGGCCAACGTCCTGACTTTC
CASSDSRSGANVLTF
>NA|TRBJ1-6|TRBV11-2|NA
TGTGCCAGCAGCCAGGCACAGGGATACAAGACAGTTTCACCCCTCCACTTT
CASSQAQGYKTVSPLHF
>once|TRBJ2-2|TRBV11-3|NA
TGTGCCAGCAGCTTCGGGGTCACCGGGGAGCTGTTTTTT
CASSFGVTGELFF
>NA|TRBJ2-1|TRBV19|NA
TGTGCCAGTAGTCCCCTTTCCCGTTACAATGAGCAGTTCTTC
CASSPLSRYNEQFF
>few|TRBJ2-3|TRBV6-5|TRBD1
TGTGCCAGCAGCCCGACAGGGGTAGGCACAGATACGCAGTATTTT
CASSPTGVGTDTQYF
>once|TRBJ1-1|TRBV6-5|NA
TGTGCCAGCAGTCAAACCCAGGGGAATGAAGCTTTCTTT
CASSQTQGNEAFF
>NA|TRBJ1-3|TRBV28|NA
TGTGCCAGCAGTTTGTTCGCTGGAAACACCATATATTTT
CASSLFAGNTIYF
>NA|TRBJ1-4|TRBV28|TRBD1
TGTGCCAGCAGTCCAGGGACAGGGGAGGCTGAAAAACTGTTTTTT
CASSPGTGEAEKLFF
>NA|TRBJ1-6|TRBV2|NA
TGTGCCAGCATTTTCGGGGGGGACTATAATTCACCCCTCCACTTT
CASIFGGDYNSPLHF
>NA|TRBJ1-3|TRBV3-1/TRBV3-2|NA
TGTGCCAGCAGCCAAGTATCCTCCACACAAAACACCATATATTTT
CASSQVSSTQNTIYF
>NA|TRBJ1-2|TRBV28|NA
TGTGCCAGCAGTCTATGGGGGAGGGGTATCTATGGCTACACCTTC
CASSLWGRGIYGYTF
>NA|TRBJ1-2|TRBV20-1|NA
TGCAGTGGGGGGCGGGGCTACACCTTC
CSGGRGYTF
>NA|TRBJ2-7|TRBV16|NA
TGTGCCAGCAGCCAGCCAGATCCCGTTCCTACGAGGCAGTACTTC
CASSQPDPVPTRQYF
>NA|TRBJ1-6|TRBV19|TRBD1
TGTGCCAGTAGTATTCTGCCCGGGACAGGGGGTTCACCCCTCCACTTT
CASSILPGTGGSPLHF
>once|TRBJ2-7|TRBV9|TRBD2
TGTGCCAGCAGCGTAGGTCCTAGCGGGAGAGACGAGCAGTACTTC
CASSVGPSGRDEQYF
>NA|TRBJ1-2|TRBV24-1|NA
TGTGCCACCAGTGACCCAGGATACGATGGCTACACCTTC
CATSDPGYDGYTF
>NA|TRBJ1-2|TRBV10-3|NA
TGTGCCATCAGACCCCCGGGGACCCGGGACCAGGACTATGGCTACACCTTC
CAIRPPGTRDQDYGYTF
>NA|TRBJ1-4|TRBV7-9|NA
TGTGCCAGCAGCTTAGGACGGCATAATGAAAAACTGTTTTTT
CASSLGRHNEKLFF
>NA|TRBJ1-5|TRBV2|NA
TGTGCCAGCAGTGAATCAAAGGTTGGCAATCAGCCCCAGCATTTT
CASSESKVGNQPQHF
>NA|TRBJ2-1|TRBV30|NA
TGTGCCTGGAGTGTCAACGGGGGCCTTACCTACAATGAGCAGTTCTTC
CAWSVNGGLTYNEQFF
>NA|TRBJ1-2|TRBV7-2|NA
TGTGCCAGCAGACTAGTGGGCGCAGGGAACGGCTACACCTTC
CASRLVGAGNGYTF
>NA|TRBJ1-1|TRBV29-1|NA
TGCAGCGTTGTTGTCAAAAACACTGAAGCTTTCTTT
CSVVVKNTEAFF
>NA|TRBJ2-5|TRBV30|TRBD2
TGTGCCTGGAGTGGGGCTAGCGGGGGGCCACGGGAGACCCAGTACTTC
CAWSGASGGPRETQYF
>NA|TRBJ2-7|TRBV5-5|NA
TGTGCCAGCACCGGGGGCAGGGCAAGCTACGAGCAGTACTTC
CASTGGRASYEQYF
>NA|TRBJ2-1|TRBV29-1|TRBD2
TGCAGCTCCCTAGCGGGGGGTTTCAATGAGCAGTTCTTC
CSSLAGGFNEQFF
>NA|TRBJ2-7|TRBV19|NA
TGTGCCAGTAGTATAGAGGGGGGCGCCCGGGAGCAGTACTTC
CASSIEGGAREQYF
>NA|TRBJ2-7|TRBV6-5|NA
TGTGCCAGCAGTCGGTCCCTTGTCTCCTACGAGCAGTACTTC
CASSRSLVSYEQYF
>NA|TRBJ1-5|TRBV7-2|NA
TGTGCCAGCAGCTTAGCGGACAGAGGGCAGCCCCAGCATTTT
CASSLADRGQPQHF
>medium-sized|TRBJ1-1|TRBV7-9|TRBD1
TGTGCCAGCATAGACAGGGAATCTGAAGCTTTCTTT
CASIDRESEAFF
>NA|TRBJ2-2|TRBV25-1|TRBD1
TGTGCCAGCAGTGCCGTAGGGGACAGGGTGGTCGCCGGGGAGCTGTTTTTT
CASSAVGDRVVAGELFF
>NA|TRBJ1-4|TRBV2|NA
TGTGCCAGCAGTGAAGCGGGAAAACTGTTTTTT
CASSEAGKLFF
>NA|TRBJ1-6|TRBV20-1|NA
TGCAGTGCGAGTGCCCCGGGTTCATTGACCCTCCACTTT
CSASAPGSLTLHF
>NA|TRBJ1-4|TRBV5-1|NA
TGCGCCAGCAGCTTGGGACAGAATGAAAAACTGTTTTTT
CASSLGQNEKLFF
>NA|TRBJ2-7|TRBV10-1|NA
TGCGCCAGCAGCGACCGGATGAGCGAGCAGTACTTC
CASSDRMSEQYF
>NA|TRBJ1-1|TRBV28|NA
TGTGCCACCAACCTGGGGGACACTGAAGCTTTCTTT
CATNLGDTEAFF